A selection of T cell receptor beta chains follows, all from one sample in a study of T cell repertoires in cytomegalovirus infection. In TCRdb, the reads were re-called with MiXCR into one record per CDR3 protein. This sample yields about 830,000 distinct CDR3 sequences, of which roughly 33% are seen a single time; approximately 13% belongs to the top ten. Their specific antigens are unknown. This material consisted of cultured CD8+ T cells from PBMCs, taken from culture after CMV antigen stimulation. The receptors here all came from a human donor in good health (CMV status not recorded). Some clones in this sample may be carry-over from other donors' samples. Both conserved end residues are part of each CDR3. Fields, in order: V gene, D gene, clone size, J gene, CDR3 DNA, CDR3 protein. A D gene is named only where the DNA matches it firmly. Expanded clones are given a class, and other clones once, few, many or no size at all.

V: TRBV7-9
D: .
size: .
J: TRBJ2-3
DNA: TGTGCCAGCAGCTCCCCGAAGGCCACAGATACGCAGTATTTT
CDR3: CASSSPKATDTQYF

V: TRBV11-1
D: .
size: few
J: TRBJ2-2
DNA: TGTGCCAGCAGCTTACGGCGGGGGCGCGGCACCGGGGAGCTGTTTTTT
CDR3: CASSLRRGRGTGELFF

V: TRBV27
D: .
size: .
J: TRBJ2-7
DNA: TGTGCCAGCAGTTTATCAGCGGCTCACTACGAGCAGTACTTC
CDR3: CASSLSAAHYEQYF

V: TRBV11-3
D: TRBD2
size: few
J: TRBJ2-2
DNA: TGTGCCAGCAGCTCTCGGCGGGGGGGAACGACCGGGGAGCTGTTTTTT
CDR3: CASSSRRGGTTGELFF

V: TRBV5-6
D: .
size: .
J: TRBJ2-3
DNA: TGTGCCAGCAGCTTGGCCACAGGACCAGCTAGCACAGATACGCAGTATTTT
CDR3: CASSLATGPASTDTQYF

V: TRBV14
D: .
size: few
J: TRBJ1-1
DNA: TGTGCCAGCAGCCAATACCAGGGTTACACTGAAGCTTTCTTT
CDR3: CASSQYQGYTEAFF

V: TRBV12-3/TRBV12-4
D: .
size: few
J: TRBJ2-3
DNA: TGTGCCAGCAGTTCACCCCATAACCCCACAGATACGCAGTATTTT
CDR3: CASSSPHNPTDTQYF

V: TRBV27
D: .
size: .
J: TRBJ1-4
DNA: TGTGCCAGCAGTTCACTACCCGGCGACAGGCTCGAAAAACTGTTTTTT
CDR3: CASSSLPGDRLEKLFF

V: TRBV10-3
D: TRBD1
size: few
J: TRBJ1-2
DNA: TGTGCCATCAGTGATGCGGACAGGGGTGTGGATGGCTACACCTTC
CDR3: CAISDADRGVDGYTF

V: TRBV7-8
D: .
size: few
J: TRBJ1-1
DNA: TGTGCCAGCAGCTTACTTACGGATGAAGCTTTCTTT
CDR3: CASSLLTDEAFF

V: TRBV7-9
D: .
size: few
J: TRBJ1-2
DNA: TGTGCCAGCACCCTCCCTAACTATGGCTACACCTTC
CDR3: CASTLPNYGYTF

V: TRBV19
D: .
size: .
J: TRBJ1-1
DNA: TGTGCCAGTAGTATGGGGACCGCTGAAGCTTTCTTT
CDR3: CASSMGTAEAFF

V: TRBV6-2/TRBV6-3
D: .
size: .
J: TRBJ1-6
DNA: TGTGCCAGCAGTCAACCCCCGGACGCCTATAATTCACCCCTCCACTTT
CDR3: CASSQPPDAYNSPLHF

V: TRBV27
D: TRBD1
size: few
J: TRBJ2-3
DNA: TGTGCCAGCAGTTTACACAGGGGAACGGATACGCAGTATTTT
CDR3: CASSLHRGTDTQYF

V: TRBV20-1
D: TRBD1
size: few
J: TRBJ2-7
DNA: TGCAGTGCTAGAGATGGGGGACAGGGGACCTACGAGCAGTACTTC
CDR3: CSARDGGQGTYEQYF

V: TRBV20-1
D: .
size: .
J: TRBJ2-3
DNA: TGCAGTGCTAGTGTAGGGCTAGCGATAGATACGCAGTATTTT
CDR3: CSASVGLAIDTQYF

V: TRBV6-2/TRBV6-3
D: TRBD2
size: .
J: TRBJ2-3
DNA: TGTGCCAGCAGTCCCGGGGGGGCTTCAGATACGCAGTATTTT
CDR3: CASSPGGASDTQYF

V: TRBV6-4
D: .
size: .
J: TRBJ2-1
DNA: TGTGCCAGCGGAAATATATACAATGAGCAGTTCTTC
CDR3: CASGNIYNEQFF

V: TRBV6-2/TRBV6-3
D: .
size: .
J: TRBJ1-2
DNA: TGTGCCACCGGGGACACCTTTAACTATGGCTACACCTTC
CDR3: CATGDTFNYGYTF

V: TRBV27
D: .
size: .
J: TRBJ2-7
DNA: TGTGCCAGCAGTTTCTTACACGTCGGCTCCTACGAGCAGTACTTC
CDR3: CASSFLHVGSYEQYF

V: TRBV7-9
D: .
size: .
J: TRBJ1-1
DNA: TGTGCCAGCAGCTTTCCTGTAGAAGCTTTCTTT
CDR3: CASSFPVEAFF

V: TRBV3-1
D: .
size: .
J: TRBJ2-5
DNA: TGTGCCAGCAGCCGGGGAAGATGGGGTGAAGAGACCCAGTACTTC
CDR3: CASSRGRWGEETQYF

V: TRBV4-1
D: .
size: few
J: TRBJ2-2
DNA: TGCGCCAGCAGCCAAGATTTTAGGGGGGAGGTCACCGGGGAGCTGTTTTTT
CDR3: CASSQDFRGEVTGELFF

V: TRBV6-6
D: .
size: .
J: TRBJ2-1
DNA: TGTGCCAGCAGAGAGAGTGGTGTTCCGTTCTTC
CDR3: CASRESGVPFF

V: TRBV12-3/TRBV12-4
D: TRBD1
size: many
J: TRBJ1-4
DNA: TGTGCCAGCAGTTTCGGCGGACAGGACCCTAAGGATCATGAAAAACTGTTTTTT
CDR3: CASSFGGQDPKDHEKLFF

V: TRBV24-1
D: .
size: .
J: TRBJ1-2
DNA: TGTGCCACCAGTGTACAGAGATATGGCTACACCTTC
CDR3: CATSVQRYGYTF

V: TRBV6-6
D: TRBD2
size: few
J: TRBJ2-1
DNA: TGTGCCAGCAGTTACTCCCCTCAGCGGGGGTACAATGAGCAGTTCTTC
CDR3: CASSYSPQRGYNEQFF

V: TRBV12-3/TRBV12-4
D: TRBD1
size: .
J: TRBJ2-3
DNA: TGTGCCAGCCAGAACCCCCGCCGGGACAGGAGCACAGATACGCAGTATTTT
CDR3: CASQNPRRDRSTDTQYF

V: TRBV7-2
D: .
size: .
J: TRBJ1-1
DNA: TGTGCCAGCAGCTCCCCGGTGGGGTATGGCACTGAAGCTTTCTTT
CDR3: CASSSPVGYGTEAFF

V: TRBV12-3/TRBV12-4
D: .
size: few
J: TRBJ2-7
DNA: TGTGCCAGCAGCTCTTCGGGCAGAACTGGGTCGGAGCAGTACTTC
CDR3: CASSSSGRTGSEQYF

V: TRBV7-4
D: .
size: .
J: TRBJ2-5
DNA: TGTGCCAGCAGCTTATGGGACTCGGGACAGCAAGAGACCCAGTACTTC
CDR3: CASSLWDSGQQETQYF

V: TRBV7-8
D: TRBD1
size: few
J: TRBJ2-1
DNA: TGTGCCGGATCAGGGGGCAATGAGCAGTTCTTC
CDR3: CAGSGGNEQFF

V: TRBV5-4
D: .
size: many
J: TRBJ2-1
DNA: TGTGCCAGCAGCTTCGGGACGGCTTACAATGAGCAGTTCTTC
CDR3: CASSFGTAYNEQFF

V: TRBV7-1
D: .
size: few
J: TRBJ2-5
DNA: TGTGCCAGCACCCCGCATAGGATCAGGGAAGAGACCCAGTACTTC
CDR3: CASTPHRIREETQYF

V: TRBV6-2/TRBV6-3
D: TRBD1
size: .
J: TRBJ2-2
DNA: TGTGCCAGCAGTTACCCGGACAGGGGGCATGTGGAGCTGTTTTTT
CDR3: CASSYPDRGHVELFF

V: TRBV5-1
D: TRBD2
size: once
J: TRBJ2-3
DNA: TGCGCCAGCAGCTCATCCATAGGGGCTCTAGCGGGGACAGATACGCAGTATTTT
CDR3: CASSSSIGALAGTDTQYF

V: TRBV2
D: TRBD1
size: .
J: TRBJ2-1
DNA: TGTGCCAGCAGTGTGGGCCGACAGGGGCTATGGGATGAGCAGTTCTTC
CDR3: CASSVGRQGLWDEQFF

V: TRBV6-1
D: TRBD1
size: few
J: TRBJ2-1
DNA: TGTGCCAGCAGTCCTTTCCGGGACAGGGTTCTCCTCTACAATGAGCAGTTCTTC
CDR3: CASSPFRDRVLLYNEQFF

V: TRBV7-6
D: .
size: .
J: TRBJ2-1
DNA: TGTGCCAGCAGCTCAGTCCTAGCCCATCTTACCTACAATGAGCAGTTCTTC
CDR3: CASSSVLAHLTYNEQFF

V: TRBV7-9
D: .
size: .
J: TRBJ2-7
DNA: TGTGCCAGCAGCTTAGTAGGTCGGGCGGAGCAGTACTTC
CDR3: CASSLVGRAEQYF

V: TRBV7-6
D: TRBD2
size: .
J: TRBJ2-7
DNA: TGTGCCAGCAGCGGCGGACTAGGCTACGAGCAGTACTTC
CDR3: CASSGGLGYEQYF

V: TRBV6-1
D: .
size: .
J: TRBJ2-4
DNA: TGTGCCAGCAGCGCCCATGGGTATTCCAAAAACATTCAGTACTTC
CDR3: CASSAHGYSKNIQYF

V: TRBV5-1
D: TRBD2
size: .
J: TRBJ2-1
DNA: TGCGCCAGCAGCTCCCTCCATGGGGGGGGAGCGGTCACACGCAATGAGCAGGTCTTC
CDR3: CASSSLHGGGAVTRNEQVF

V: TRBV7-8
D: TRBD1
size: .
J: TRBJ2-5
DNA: TGTGCCAGCACCCCGAGGACAGGGCTCCAAGAGACCCAGTACTTC
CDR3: CASTPRTGLQETQYF

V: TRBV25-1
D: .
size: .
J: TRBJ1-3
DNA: TGTGCCAGCAGTGAGTCCTTGAGGGGGGCACCTGGAAACACCATATATTTT
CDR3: CASSESLRGAPGNTIYF

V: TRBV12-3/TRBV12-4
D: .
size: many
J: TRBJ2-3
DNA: TGTGCCAGCAGTTTCACATACAGGGGTAGCGGGGTCCGGAATACGCAGTATTTT
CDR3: CASSFTYRGSGVRNTQYF

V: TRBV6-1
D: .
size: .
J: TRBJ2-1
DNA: TGTGCCAGCAGTGGGACTCTAGGGGAGGAGCAGTTCTTC
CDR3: CASSGTLGEEQFF

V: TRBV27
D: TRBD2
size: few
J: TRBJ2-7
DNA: TGTGCCAGCAGTCCGACTAGCGGGGCATACGAGCAGTACTTC
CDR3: CASSPTSGAYEQYF

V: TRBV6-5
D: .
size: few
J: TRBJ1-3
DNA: TGTGCCAGCAGTTACTCGGGTGTCGGAAACACCATATATTTT
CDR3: CASSYSGVGNTIYF